This passage covers 8 T cell receptor beta chains from one sample sequenced in a study of CD8+CD57+ T cells in acquired aplastic anemia. Genomic DNA provided the template from which TCR beta VDJ and CDR3 profiles were obtained. TCRdb re-called the reads through MiXCR, storing one row per CDR3 protein. The profile shows roughly 160,000 distinct CDR3 sequences, about three fifths of them singletons. The sequenced sample consisted of sorted CD4+, CD8+, or CD8+CD57+ T cells (not recorded which) from PBMCs. The receptors shown here come from a human donor in good health.

This clonotype was recorded only once. This rearrangement joins TRBV19 to TRBJ2-7, with 8 bases lining up with TRBD2. V lost 1 base to trimming and J lost 3 bases; unmatched junction nucleotides: 11. CDR1 is LNHDA, CDR2 SQIVND, per germline (reference sequence). The CDR3 is 17 amino acids. The CDR3: CASSIASAGVEYYEQYF. CDR3 DNA: TGTGCCAGTAGTATAGCGTCAGCGGGAGTCGAGTACTACGAGCAGTACTTC.

This clonotype came up many times. This chain links TRBV19 with TRBJ2-5; D is possibly TRBD1 (6 bases). CDR1 LNHDA and CDR2 SQIVND come from the germline V gene (reference sequence). The CDR3 is 15 residues long. V dropped 0 bases and J dropped 5 bases, with 13 bases sitting between them. The CDR3 spells CASSIDSAGEETQYF. Written as DNA, the CDR3 is TGTGCCAGTAGTATAGATTCTGCAGGGGAGGAGACCCAGTACTTC.

V and J are TRBV14 and TRBJ1-4; D ambiguous. Germline V lookup: CDR1 SGHDN, CDR2 FVKESK. Trimming shortened V by 0 bases and J by 11 bases, and 10 bases separated the two germline ends. The CDR3 covers 13 residues. The chain's CDR3 is CASSQEEGIKLFF. For the CDR3, the DNA is TGTGCCAGCAGCCAAGAAGAGGGAATCAAACTGTTTTTT.

V is TRBV7-3 and J is TRBJ2-5; 9 positions agree with TRBD1. Germline CDR1 SGHTA, CDR2 FQGTGA. There are 15 residues in the CDR3. V lost 5 bases to trimming and J lost 4 bases; unmatched junction nucleotides: 8. CDR3 nucleotides: TGTGCCAGCAGCGCGGCCGGACAGGGGAGAGAGACCCAGTACTTC. Translation: CASSAAGQGRETQYF.

The chain uses TRBV12-3 or TRBV12-4 and TRBJ2-7; D is perhaps TRBD1 (6 bases). The CDR3 has 15 amino acids. The V end was cut by 6 bases, the J end by 0 bases, with 15 bases between. CDR3 nucleotide sequence: TGTGCCAGCAGAAAGGGACAAAAATTCTCCTACGAGCAGTACTTC. It encodes CASRKGQKFSYEQYF.

CDR3 coding DNA: TGTGCCAGCAGTGAAGCGGAGCAGCCCCAGCATTTT. Translation: CASSEAEQPQHF. The rearrangement links TRBV27 to TRBJ1-5, with D unresolved. The germline gives CDR1 MNHEY, CDR2 SMNVEV (reference sequence). V was pared by 5 bases and J by 7 bases, with 9 bases between. The length of the CDR3 is 12 residues.

This clonotype was counted at least ten times. The chain has TRBV29-1 and TRBJ1-1, with 7 bases that match TRBD1. Germline values: CDR1 SQVTM, CDR2 ANQGSEA. This CDR3 is built from 16 residues. The V gene end was trimmed by 4 bases and the J gene end by 0 bases; junction bases not matched to a gene: 11. The CDR3 DNA sequence: TGCAGCGTTGGAGGGACGACGGGACAGATGAACACTGAAGCTTTCTTT. This sequence encodes CSVGGTTGQMNTEAFF.

The rearrangement uses TRBV20-1 and TRBJ2-5, with TRBD1 matching 9 bases. The CDR3 extends over 15 amino acids. Germline CDR1 reads DFQATT; CDR2 reads SNEGSKA (reference sequence). Trimming removed 0 bases from V and 4 bases from J; junction bases left unmatched: 6. DNA for the CDR3: TGCAGTGCTAGAGAGGACAGGGGACGGCGAGAGACCCAGTACTTC. Protein sequence: CSAREDRGRRETQYF.